The clone carrying this T cell receptor (beta chain) was detected only a few times. Its specificity is not known. This specimen comes from a study of cytomegalovirus exposure and HLA in healthy donors. Both 60 Vbeta primers and 13 Jbeta primers went into the PCR. Generated by immunoSEQ multiplex PCR, the TCRdb table keeps only in-frame clones and is missing some. This table holds over 150,000 clones, about four fifths found once. J lost 8 bases, V lost 7 bases, and 4 bases had no gene match. CDR1 is MGHDK and CDR2 is SYGVNS in the germline V gene. The CDR3 loop spans 11 amino acids. General observations from the study: It was reported that the classifier diagnosed cytomegalovirus status with high specificity and sensitivity in both the original and validation cohorts.

The chain combines TRBV25-1 with TRBJ1-1, with 7 bases lining up with TRBD1. The sequence derives from a man aged 25-40 years in good health and CMV-seronegative. The sample taken for sequencing was PBMCs. As DNA, the CDR3 is TGTGCCAGCACTTCGACAGGGGAAGCTTTCTTT. Amino acids: CASTSTGEAFF.